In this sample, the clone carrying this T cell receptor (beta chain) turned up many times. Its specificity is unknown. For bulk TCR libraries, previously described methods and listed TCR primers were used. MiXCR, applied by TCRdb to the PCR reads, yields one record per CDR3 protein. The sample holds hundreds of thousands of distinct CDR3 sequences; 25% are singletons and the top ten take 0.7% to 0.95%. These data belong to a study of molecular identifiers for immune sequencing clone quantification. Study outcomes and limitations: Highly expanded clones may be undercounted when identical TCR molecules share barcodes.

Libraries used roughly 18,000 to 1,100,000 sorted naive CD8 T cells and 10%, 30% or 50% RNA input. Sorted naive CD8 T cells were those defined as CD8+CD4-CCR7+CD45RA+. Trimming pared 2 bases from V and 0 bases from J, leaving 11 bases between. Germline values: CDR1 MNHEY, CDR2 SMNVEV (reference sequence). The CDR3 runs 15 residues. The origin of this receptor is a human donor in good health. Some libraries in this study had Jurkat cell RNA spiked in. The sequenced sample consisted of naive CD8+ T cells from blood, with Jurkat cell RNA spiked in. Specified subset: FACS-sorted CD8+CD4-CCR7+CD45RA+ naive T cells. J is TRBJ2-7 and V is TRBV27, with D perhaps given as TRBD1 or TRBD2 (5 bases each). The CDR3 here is CASSLGGASSYEQYF. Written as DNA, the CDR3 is TGTGCCAGCAGTTTAGGGGGTGCCAGCTCCTACGAGCAGTACTTC.